A single sample is the source of the 13 T cell receptor beta chains below, sequenced in a study of cytomegalovirus exposure and HLA in healthy donors. With 60 Vbeta and 13 Jbeta primers, the PCR was carried out. The data were produced by immunoSEQ multiplex PCR, yet TCRdb's version contains in-frame clones alone and is incomplete. The repertoire has over 150,000 clones, 85% of them found once; the top ten carry 1%. Sequencing was carried out using PBMCs. Receptors originate from a boy aged 2 to 10 in good health and CMV-seronegative.

The V call is TRBV30, the J call TRBJ2-5; tentatively, D is TRBD2 (6 bases). The CDR3 is 15 residues long. Germline V gene data show CDR1 as GTSNPN and CDR2 as SVGIG (reference sequence). Trimming removed 2 bases from V and 5 bases from J, with 18 bases in between. The CDR3 DNA sequence: TGTGCCTGGAGTAAACCGGGTCCCGCGGGGGAGACCCAGTACTTC. Protein: CAWSKPGPAGETQYF.

This clone has just a few counts. A read error may account for a junction end that differs from germline. The rearrangement uses TRBV28 and TRBJ2-2, with no clear D. The CDR3 is made up of 13 amino acids. Germline V gives CDR1 MDHEN, CDR2 SYDVKM. The CDR3 nucleotides read TGTGCCAGCAGTTTGCAGAACCCCGGGGAGCTGTTTTTT. Translated, it gives CASSLQNPGELFF.

The J gene is TRBJ2-3, the V gene TRBV5-1; the D gene is possibly TRBD2 (7 bases). The CDR3 length is 14 residues. Trimming pared 5 bases from V and 0 bases from J, leaving 10 bases between. Germline lookup yields CDR1 SGHRS and CDR2 YFSETQ. CDR3 sequence reads: CASRGGASTDTQYF. The CDR3 DNA reads as TGCGCCAGCAGGGGGGGGGCTAGCACAGATACGCAGTATTTT.

This chain links TRBV28 with TRBJ1-2, with D tentatively TRBD1 (6 bases). V was trimmed by 7 bases and J by 3 bases, leaving 27 bases between them. In germline, CDR1 is MDHEN, CDR2 SYDVKM. There are 18 residues in the CDR3. In DNA, the CDR3 is TGTGCCAGCACTAAACGAGGGCAGGGGATGAGAAGGGACTATGGCTACACCTTC. It is translated as CASTKRGQGMRRDYGYTF.

The chain combines TRBV19 with TRBJ2-3, with TRBD1 matching over 7 bases. Germline assignment: CDR1 LNHDA and CDR2 SQIVND (reference sequence). This CDR3 contains 15 residues. V was pared by 2 bases and J by 2 bases, with 4 bases of the junction left unmatched. As DNA, the CDR3 is TGTGCCAGTAGTATAACGGGACAGAACACAGATACGCAGTATTTT. It translates to CASSITGQNTDTQYF.

The gene calls are TRBV9 and TRBJ2-5; tentative D call: TRBD2 (6 bases). The CDR3 is made up of 14 amino acids. Germline assignment: CDR1 SGDLS and CDR2 YYNGEE. Trimming stripped 4 bases from V and 7 bases from J, with 17 bases between. This CDR3 reads CASSPGGANRTQYF. The CDR3 region has the DNA TGTGCCAGCAGCCCCGGGGGAGCGAACCGGACCCAGTACTTC.

This chain links TRBV11-2 with TRBJ1-4; TRBD1 is a possible D gene (5 bases). Germline assignment: CDR1 SGHAT and CDR2 FQNNGV. V was trimmed by 7 bases and J by 6 bases, leaving 15 bases between them. The CDR3 consists of 14 residues. CDR3 sequence: CASKRGGWDEKLFF. The CDR3 nucleotides read TGTGCCAGCAAACGGGGGGGGTGGGATGAAAAACTGTTTTTT.

In this sample, this clone turned up a few times. V usage is TRBV7-8 and J usage is TRBJ2-1; 8 bases are shared with TRBD1. This CDR3 is built from 14 residues. The trim removed 5 bases at V and 5 bases at J, leaving 5 bases unmatched. CDR1 and CDR2 from the germline V gene are SGHVS and FQNEAQ. CDR3 sequence reads: CASSPGQANNEQFF. The CDR3 nucleotides are TGTGCCAGCAGCCCGGGACAGGCTAACAATGAGCAGTTCTTC.

The rearrangement joins TRBV6-1 to TRBJ2-5; D might be TRBD2 (6 bases). The closer fit of TRBJ2-7 to the DNA end suggests the J call may be wrong. The germline CDR1 and CDR2 sequences are MNHNS and SASEGT. This CDR3 region has 17 residues. CDR3 in amino acids: CASSEVAGLRYSYEQYF. The CDR3 DNA follows: TGTGCCAGCAGTGAAGTTGCGGGACTGAGATACTCCTACGAGCAGTACTTC.

The chain combines TRBV6-5 with TRBJ1-2, with D uncertain. V was cut by 7 bases and J by 10 bases, with 22 bases left in between. Per the germline V gene, CDR1 is MNHEY and CDR2 is SVGAGI. The CDR3 consists of 14 residues. Here the CDR3 reads CASTPGTLGGHYTF. The CDR3 DNA reads as TGTGCCAGCACCCCGGGAACATTGGGTGGTCACTACACCTTC.

V is TRBV11-2 and J is TRBJ1-2; D unresolved. V lost 3 bases, J lost 6 bases, and 17 bases lay in between. Per the germline V gene, CDR1 is SGHAT and CDR2 is FQNNGV. This CDR3 region has 15 residues. The CDR3 here is CASSFGPRYLDGYTF. CDR3 bases: TGTGCCAGCAGCTTCGGCCCACGATATCTAGATGGCTACACCTTC.

This clone was recorded once. The J gene is TRBJ2-7, the V gene TRBV29-1; tentatively, D is TRBD2 (6 bases). From germline, CDR1 is SQVTM and CDR2 ANQGSEA. This CDR3 contains 14 residues. Trimming removed 8 bases at V and 4 bases at J, with 21 bases between. The CDR3 here is CSQVDGLQEYEQYV. CDR3 DNA sequence: TGCAGCCAGGTTGATGGACTACAAGAATACGAGCAGTACGTC.

The V call is TRBV28, the J call TRBJ1-3; possibly TRBD1 for D (6 bases). Between the trimmed V and J ends, which lost 8 bases and 4 bases, there was a span of 18 bases. This CDR3 contains 15 residues. The germline gives CDR1 MDHEN, CDR2 SYDVKM. This CDR3 is CASGSGGALGNTIYF. The CDR3 nucleotides read TGTGCCAGCGGGTCGGGGGGCGCGCTGGGAAACACCATATATTTT.